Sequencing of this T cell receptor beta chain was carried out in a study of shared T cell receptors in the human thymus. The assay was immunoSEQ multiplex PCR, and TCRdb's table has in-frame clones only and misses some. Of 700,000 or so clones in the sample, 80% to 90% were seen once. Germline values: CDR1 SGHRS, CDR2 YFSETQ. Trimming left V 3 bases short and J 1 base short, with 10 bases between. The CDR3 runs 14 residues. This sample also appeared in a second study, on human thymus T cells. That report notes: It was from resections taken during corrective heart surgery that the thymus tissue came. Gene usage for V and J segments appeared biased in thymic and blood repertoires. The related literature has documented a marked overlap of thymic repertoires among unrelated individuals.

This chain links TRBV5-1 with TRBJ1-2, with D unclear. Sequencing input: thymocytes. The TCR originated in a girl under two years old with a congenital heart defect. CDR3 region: CASSSSDFNYGYTF. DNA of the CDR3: TGCGCCAGCAGCTCTTCAGACTTTAACTATGGCTACACCTTC.